These 3 T cell receptor beta chains were sequenced from one sample in a study of blood T cell repertoires in COVID-19. Profiled with immunoSEQ multiplex PCR; TCRdb holds only in-frame clones, not every one. The data show 85,000 to 90,000 clones, approximately 79% seen once. The sample consisted of peripheral blood. These receptor sequences come from a woman aged 80 or older with active or convalescent COVID-19.

Comment on this clone: The junction shows a germline mismatch at one end, possibly a read error. This rearrangement joins TRBV7-3 to TRBJ1-5, with TRBD1 identical over 8 bases. In germline, CDR1 is SGHTA, CDR2 FQGTGA. CDR3 length: 13 residues. The CDR3 DNA follows: TGTGCCAGCAGCGTAACAGGGGGTCAGCCCCAGCATTTT. This encodes CASSVTGGQPQHF.

This sequence joins TRBV28 and TRBJ1-2, with D maybe TRBD1 (6 bases). The CDR3 is 14 amino acids. Germline loops: CDR1 MDHEN, CDR2 SYDVKM. V lost 8 bases and J 3 bases, leaving 16 bases between the germline ends. CDR3 loop: CASRGGAGYYGYTF. The CDR3, as DNA: TGTGCCAGCCGGGGGGGGGCTGGATACTATGGCTACACCTTC.

This clone was seen just once. The genes are TRBV7-9 and TRBJ1-1; D unclear. The CDR3 runs to 13 residues. Trimming cost V 5 bases and J 1 base, with 8 bases left between them. Germline CDR1 and CDR2: SEHNR and FQNEAQ (reference sequence). CDR3 protein: CASSEASNTEAFF. The DNA of the CDR3 is TGTGCCAGCAGCGAAGCTTCGAACACTGAAGCTTTCTTT.